This T cell receptor beta chain was found in a study of OX40 agonist ivuxolimab in advanced cancers. Study context: Dosing consisted of intravenous ivuxolimab at 0.01 to 10 mg/kg every 2 weeks.

With regard to this clone: The antigen is unknown.

Germline assignment: CDR1 MNHNY and CDR2 SVGAGI (reference sequence). CDR3 size: 13 residues. Trimming removed 6 bases at V and 4 bases at J, with 9 bases between. Study-wide results and limits: With doses of 0.1-3.0 mg/kg, partial responders showed among the lowest clonal expansion. Low levels of normalized T-cell clonal expansion also appeared in some nonresponders.

Sequencing was performed with immunoSEQ multiplex PCR; in TCRdb, only in-frame clones are kept and a portion is missing. The sample holds more than 45,000 clones, 75% to 90% seen once. The material was CD4+ or CD8+ T cells sorted from blood, obtained in a trial of the OX40 agonist ivuxolimab. This rearrangement joins TRBV6-6 to TRBJ1-4, with D tentatively TRBD1 (5 bases). This sequence was found in an adult with an advanced solid tumor such as melanoma, head and neck, liver or kidney cancer. The CDR3 DNA is TGTGCCAGCAGGATGACAGTTAATGAAAAACTGTTTTTT. Its protein product is CASRMTVNEKLFF.